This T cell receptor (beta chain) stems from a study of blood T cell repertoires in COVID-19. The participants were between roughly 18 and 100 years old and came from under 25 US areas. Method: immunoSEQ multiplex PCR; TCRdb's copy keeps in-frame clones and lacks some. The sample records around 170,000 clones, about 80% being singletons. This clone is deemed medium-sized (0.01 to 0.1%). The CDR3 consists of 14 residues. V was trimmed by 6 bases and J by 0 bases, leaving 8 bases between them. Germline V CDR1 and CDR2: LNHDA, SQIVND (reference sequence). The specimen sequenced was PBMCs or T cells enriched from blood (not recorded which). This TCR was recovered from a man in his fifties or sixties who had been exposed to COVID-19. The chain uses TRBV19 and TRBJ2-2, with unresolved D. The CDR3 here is CASRGLANTGELFF. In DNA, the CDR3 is TGTGCCAGTAGGGGTCTAGCGAACACCGGGGAGCTGTTTTTT. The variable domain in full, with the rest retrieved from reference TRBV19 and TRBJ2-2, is DGGITQSPKYLFRKEGQNVTLSCEQNLNHDAMYWYRQDPGQGLRLIYYSQIVNDFQKGDIAEGYSVSREKKESFPLTVTSAQKNPTAFYLCASRGLANTGELFFGEGSRLTVL.